This TCR beta chain was documented in a study of cytotoxic CD8 clonotypes in ibrutinib-treated CLL. General observations from the study: Clonality (at baseline) was higher than in age-matched healthy donors and tracked circulating CD8+ T-cell counts. Patients with sustained remission and those progressing were sampled at differing times. Clonality rose at ibrutinib response and fell back toward baseline at progression.

CDR3 length: 15 residues. The germline V and J ends were trimmed by 2 bases and 2 bases, with 13 bases remaining between them. The germline gives CDR1 SGHTA, CDR2 FQGNSA. Of note for this clone: Its antigen is undetermined.

The planned depth of sequencing spanned 1 in 200,000 to 1 in 1 million T cells. Only in-frame clones appear in the TCRdb table, and some are missing; sequencing was by immunoSEQ multiplex PCR. The sample carries 150,000 or so clones, about 80% recorded once. The clonotype originates from a human donor with chronic lymphocytic leukemia. V gene TRBV7-2 combines with J gene TRBJ2-7; the D gene could be TRBD1 or TRBD2 (7 bases each). Sequencing was performed on PBMCs, taken after 12 months of ibrutinib treatment. CDR3 bases: TGTGCCAGCAGCTTATCCCCAGGGGGGGCCTACGAGCAGTACTTC. It yields the protein CASSLSPGGAYEQYF.